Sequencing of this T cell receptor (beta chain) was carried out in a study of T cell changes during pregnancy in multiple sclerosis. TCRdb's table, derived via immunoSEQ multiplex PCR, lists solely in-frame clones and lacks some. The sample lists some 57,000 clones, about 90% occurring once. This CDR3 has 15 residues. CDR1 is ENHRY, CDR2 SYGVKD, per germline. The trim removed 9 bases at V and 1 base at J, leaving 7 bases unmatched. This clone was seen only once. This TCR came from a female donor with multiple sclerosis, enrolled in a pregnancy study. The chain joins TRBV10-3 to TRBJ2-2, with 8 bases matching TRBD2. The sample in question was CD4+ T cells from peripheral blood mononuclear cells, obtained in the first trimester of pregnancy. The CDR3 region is CAIYRGGENTGELFF. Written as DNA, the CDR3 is TGTGCCATTTATCGGGGGGGCGAGAACACCGGGGAGCTGTTTTTT.